This is a list of T cell receptor beta chains from one sample in a study of control samples from healthy donors and cancer patients. TCRdb keeps only in-frame clones here, not all; method: immunoSEQ multiplex PCR. There are some 44,000 clones in the sample; around 70% occur only once, and 17% lies in the top ten. Material for sequencing was formalin-fixed, paraffin-embedded tissue. The receptors were sampled from a male donor with melanoma. Each CDR3 is given with its conserved first and last residue. A D gene is named only where the DNA matches it firmly. Clone size is given for some rows only: seen once, a few or many times, or a class if the clone is expanded.

J: TRBJ2-3; D: TRBD1; length: 14; V: TRBV5-6; size: -; DNA: TGTGCCAGCAGTAATACAGGGGGCACAGATACGCAGTATTTT; CDR3: CASSNTGGTDTQYF
J: TRBJ2-3; D: TRBD2; length: 17; V: TRBV4-1; size: once; DNA: TGCGCCAGCAGCCAAGTGCCCAGCGGGAGGGCCGGGGATACGCAGTATTTT; CDR3: CASSQVPSGRAGDTQYF
J: TRBJ1-6; D: -; length: 14; V: TRBV30; size: -; DNA: TGTGCCTGGAGTGTACGGGGTAATAATTCACCCCTCCACTTT; CDR3: CAWSVRGNNSPLHF
J: TRBJ2-7; D: -; length: 14; V: TRBV3-1/TRBV3-2; size: -; DNA: TGTGCCAGCAGCCAAGGGCGGGGAGGTCGCGAGCAGTACTTC; CDR3: CASSQGRGGREQYF
J: TRBJ2-1; D: -; length: 15; V: TRBV11-2; size: -; DNA: TGTGCCAGCGGGTCCCTACTGGGGCCCTACAATGAGCAGTTCTTC; CDR3: CASGSLLGPYNEQFF
J: TRBJ2-2; D: -; length: 14; V: TRBV24-1; size: many; DNA: TGTGCCACCAGTGAAAGGGACGGAACCGGGGAGCTGTTTTTT; CDR3: CATSERDGTGELFF
J: TRBJ2-6; D: -; length: 16; V: TRBV24-1; size: -; DNA: TGTGCCACCAGTTTAGGGCCAGGGACTGGGGCCAACGTCCTGACTTTC; CDR3: CATSLGPGTGANVLTF
J: TRBJ2-6; D: -; length: 16; V: TRBV14; size: -; DNA: TGTGCCAGCAGCCAAAGGACACTAGCTGGGGCCAACGTCCTGACTTTC; CDR3: CASSQRTLAGANVLTF
J: TRBJ2-2; D: -; length: 14; V: TRBV7-2; size: once; DNA: TGTGCCAGCAGCTTAGAACTAGCCAGCGGGGAGCTGTTTTTT; CDR3: CASSLELASGELFF
J: TRBJ1-1; D: -; length: 13; V: TRBV7-9; size: -; DNA: TGTGCCAGCAGCTTAGCTAGTCAGCTCCCGGCTTTCTTT; CDR3: CASSLASQLPAFF
J: TRBJ2-7; D: -; length: 17; V: TRBV5-6; size: -; DNA: TGTGCCAGCAGCTTGTTTTATCCACGGCAGGCACACTCCGGGCAGTACTTC; CDR3: CASSLFYPRQAHSGQYF
J: TRBJ2-1; D: TRBD2; length: 15; V: TRBV7-2; size: medium-sized; DNA: TGTGCCACCGGGCTAGGCCTAGCGGGAGGGAATGAGCAGTTCTTC; CDR3: CATGLGLAGGNEQFF
J: TRBJ2-7; D: TRBD2; length: 16; V: TRBV2; size: few; DNA: TGTGCCAGCAGTGATTCCTTTAGCGGGAGCTTCTACGAGCAGTACTTC; CDR3: CASSDSFSGSFYEQYF
J: TRBJ2-5; D: -; length: 13; V: TRBV18; size: once; DNA: TGTGCCAGCTCACCCGGTACCCAAGAGACCCAGTACTTC; CDR3: CASSPGTQETQYF
J: TRBJ1-1; D: -; length: 13; V: TRBV2; size: -; DNA: TGTGCCAGCAGACCTACTGTTAACACTGAAGCTTTCTTT; CDR3: CASRPTVNTEAFF
J: TRBJ2-7; D: -; length: 12; V: TRBV10-3; size: -; DNA: TGTGCCATCAGCCCCCGGGATGTAGAGCAGTACTTC; CDR3: CAISPRDVEQYF
J: TRBJ2-7; D: TRBD1; length: 14; V: TRBV18; size: -; DNA: TGTGCCAGCTCAGCGGGACAGGGAACCTACGAGCAGTACTTC; CDR3: CASSAGQGTYEQYF
J: TRBJ2-3; D: TRBD2; length: 16; V: TRBV19; size: -; DNA: TGTGCCAGTAGTATATCCCAGGGAGGGAGCACAGATACGCAGTATTTT; CDR3: CASSISQGGSTDTQYF
J: TRBJ2-7; D: -; length: 9; V: TRBV29-1; size: -; DNA: TGCAGCGGCCTTTACGAGCAGTACTTC; CDR3: CSGLYEQYF
J: TRBJ2-1; D: -; length: 12; V: TRBV7-7; size: -; DNA: TGTGCCAGCAGCCCTGGACCCCCGGAGCAGTTCTTC; CDR3: CASSPGPPEQFF
J: TRBJ2-5; D: TRBD1; length: 13; V: TRBV10-3; size: -; DNA: TGTGCCATCACCAGGGACAGGGCAGAGACCCAGTACTTC; CDR3: CAITRDRAETQYF
J: TRBJ2-7; D: TRBD1; length: 15; V: TRBV2; size: few; DNA: TGTGCCAGCAGTGAAAACCGGGACAGGGGTTACGAGCAGTACTTC; CDR3: CASSENRDRGYEQYF
J: TRBJ2-1; D: TRBD2; length: 13; V: TRBV19; size: hyperexpanded; DNA: TGTGCCAGTGCGTGGGGACTAGCGGGTGAGCAGTTCTTC; CDR3: CASAWGLAGEQFF
J: TRBJ2-7; D: -; length: 11; V: TRBV28; size: -; DNA: TGTGCCAGCGGCCCCCCGGACGAGCAGTACTTC; CDR3: CASGPPDEQYF
J: TRBJ2-3; D: -; length: 14; V: TRBV5-1; size: few; DNA: TGCGCCAGCAGCTCGACAGGGAGGGCAGATACGCAGTATTTT; CDR3: CASSSTGRADTQYF
J: TRBJ2-1; D: -; length: 12; V: TRBV7-9; size: -; DNA: TGTGCCAGCAGCTTTGGATCTGATAAGCAGTTCTTC; CDR3: CASSFGSDKQFF
J: TRBJ2-7; D: -; length: 17; V: TRBV2; size: -; DNA: TGTGCCAGCAGGGAGGCCATCGGGCTCGAGGGGCTCTACGAGCAGTACTTC; CDR3: CASREAIGLEGLYEQYF
J: TRBJ2-3; D: -; length: 15; V: TRBV14; size: few; DNA: TGTGCCAGCAGCCACTACAGTGCTAGCACAGATACGCAGTATTTT; CDR3: CASSHYSASTDTQYF
J: TRBJ2-1; D: TRBD2; length: 14; V: TRBV10-3; size: -; DNA: TGTGCCATCAGCGGGACTAGCACGTACAATGAGCAGTTCTTC; CDR3: CAISGTSTYNEQFF
J: TRBJ2-3; D: -; length: 14; V: TRBV6-5; size: few; DNA: TGTGCCAGCCGTATCAGCCCACCCTCAGATACGCAGTATTTT; CDR3: CASRISPPSDTQYF